This entry is about one T cell receptor beta chain. The sample originates from a study of T cell responses to AZD1222 COVID-19 vaccine. Clones were read by immunoSEQ multiplex PCR, and TCRdb kept only the in-frame ones, dropping some. The sample carries 120,000 or so clones, 90% recorded once. The length of the CDR3 is 12 residues. V was cut by 3 bases and J by 7 bases, with 7 bases left in between. Germline V gene data show CDR1 as LNHDA and CDR2 as SQIVND (reference sequence). The TCR comes from an adult in good health. The chain has TRBV19 and TRBJ1-5; D not resolved. Here the sequenced sample was peripheral blood, taken on day 0 of AZD1222 vaccination. CDR3 DNA: TGTGCCAGTAGTATTGGAGGGCAGCCCCAGCATTTT. It specifies CASSIGGQPQHF.